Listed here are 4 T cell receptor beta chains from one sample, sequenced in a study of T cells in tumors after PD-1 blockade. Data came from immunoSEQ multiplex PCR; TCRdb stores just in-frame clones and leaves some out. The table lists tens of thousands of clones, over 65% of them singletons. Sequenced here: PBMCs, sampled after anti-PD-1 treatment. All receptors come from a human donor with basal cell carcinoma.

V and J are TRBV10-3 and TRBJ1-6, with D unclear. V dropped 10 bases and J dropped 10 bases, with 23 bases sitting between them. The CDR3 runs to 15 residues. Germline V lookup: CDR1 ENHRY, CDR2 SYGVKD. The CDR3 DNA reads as TGTGCCACGCGAATCGTGGGGTTGGAAAACTCACCCCTCCACTTT. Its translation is CATRIVGLENSPLHF.

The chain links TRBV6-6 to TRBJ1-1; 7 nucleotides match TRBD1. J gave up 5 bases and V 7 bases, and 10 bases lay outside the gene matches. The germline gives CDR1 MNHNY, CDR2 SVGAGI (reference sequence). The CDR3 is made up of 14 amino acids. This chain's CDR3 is CASKVGGLWTEAFF. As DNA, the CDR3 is TGTGCCAGCAAGGTAGGGGGCCTGTGGACTGAAGCTTTCTTT.

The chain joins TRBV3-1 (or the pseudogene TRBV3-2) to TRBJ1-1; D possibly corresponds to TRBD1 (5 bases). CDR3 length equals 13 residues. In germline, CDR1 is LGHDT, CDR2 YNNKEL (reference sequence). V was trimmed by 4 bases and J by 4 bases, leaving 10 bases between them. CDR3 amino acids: CASSPRDSTEAFF. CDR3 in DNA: TGTGCCAGCAGCCCCCGAGACAGCACTGAAGCTTTCTTT.

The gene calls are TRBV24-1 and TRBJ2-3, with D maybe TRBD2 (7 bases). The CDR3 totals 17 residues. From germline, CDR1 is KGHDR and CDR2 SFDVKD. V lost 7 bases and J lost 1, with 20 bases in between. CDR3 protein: CATSPPLAGAGTDTQYF. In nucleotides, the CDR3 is TGTGCCACCAGCCCACCTTTGGCGGGGGCGGGCACAGATACGCAGTATTTT.